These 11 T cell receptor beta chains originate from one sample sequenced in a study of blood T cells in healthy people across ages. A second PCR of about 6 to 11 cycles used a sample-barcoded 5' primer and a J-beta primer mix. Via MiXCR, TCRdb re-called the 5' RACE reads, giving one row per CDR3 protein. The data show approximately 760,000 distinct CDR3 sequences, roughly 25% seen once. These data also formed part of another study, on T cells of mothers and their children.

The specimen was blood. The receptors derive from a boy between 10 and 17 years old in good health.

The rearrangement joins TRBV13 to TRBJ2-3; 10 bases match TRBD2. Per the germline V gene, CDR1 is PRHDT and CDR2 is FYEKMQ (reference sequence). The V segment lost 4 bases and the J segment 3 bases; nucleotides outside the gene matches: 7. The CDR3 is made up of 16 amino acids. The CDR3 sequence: CASSSRDSGRTDTQYF. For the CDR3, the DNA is TGTGCCAGCAGCTCCCGCGATAGCGGGAGGACAGATACGCAGTATTTT.

The CDR3 reads CASSLDRGPLDTQYF. DNA for the CDR3: TGTGCCAGCAGTTTAGACAGGGGGCCGCTAGATACGCAGTATTTT. This chain joins TRBV12-3 or TRBV12-4 and TRBJ2-3; 9 bases align to TRBD1. V gave up 1 base and J gave up 5 bases; unmatched junction bases: 4. The length of the CDR3 is 15 residues.

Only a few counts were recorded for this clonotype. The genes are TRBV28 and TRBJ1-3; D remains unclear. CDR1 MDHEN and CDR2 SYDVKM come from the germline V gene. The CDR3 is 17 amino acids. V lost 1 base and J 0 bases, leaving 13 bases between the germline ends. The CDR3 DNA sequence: TGTGCCAGCAGTTTATTATGGGCGTCCGCCTCTGGAAACACCATATATTTT. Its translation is CASSLLWASASGNTIYF.

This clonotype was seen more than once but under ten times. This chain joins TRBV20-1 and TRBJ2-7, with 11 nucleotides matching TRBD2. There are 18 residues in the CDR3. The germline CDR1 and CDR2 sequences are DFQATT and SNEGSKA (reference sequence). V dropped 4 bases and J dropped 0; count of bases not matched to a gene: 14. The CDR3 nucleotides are TGCAGTGCTACTCCAGGACTAGCGGGTTTTGGTAGCTCCTACGAGCAGTACTTC. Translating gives CSATPGLAGFGSSYEQYF.

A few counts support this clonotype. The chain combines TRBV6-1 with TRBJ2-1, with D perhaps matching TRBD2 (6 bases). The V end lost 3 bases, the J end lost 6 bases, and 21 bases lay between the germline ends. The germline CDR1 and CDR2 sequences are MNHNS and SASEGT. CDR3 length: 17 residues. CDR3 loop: CASSDLIGGSGPNEQFF. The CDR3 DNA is TGTGCCAGCAGTGACCTCATCGGGGGTAGCGGACCCAATGAGCAGTTCTTC.

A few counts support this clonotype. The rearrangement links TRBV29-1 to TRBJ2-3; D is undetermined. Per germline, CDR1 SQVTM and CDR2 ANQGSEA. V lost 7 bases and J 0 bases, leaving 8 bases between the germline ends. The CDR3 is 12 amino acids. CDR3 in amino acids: CSASVSTDTQYF. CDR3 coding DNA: TGCAGCGCCTCTGTGAGCACAGATACGCAGTATTTT.

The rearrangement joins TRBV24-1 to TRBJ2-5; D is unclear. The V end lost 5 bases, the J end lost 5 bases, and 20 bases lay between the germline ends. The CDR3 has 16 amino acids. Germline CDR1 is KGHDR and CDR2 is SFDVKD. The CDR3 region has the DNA TGTGCCACCAGTGTAATTCAGGAGTGTTGTAAGGAGACCCAGTACTTC. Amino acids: CATSVIQECCKETQYF.

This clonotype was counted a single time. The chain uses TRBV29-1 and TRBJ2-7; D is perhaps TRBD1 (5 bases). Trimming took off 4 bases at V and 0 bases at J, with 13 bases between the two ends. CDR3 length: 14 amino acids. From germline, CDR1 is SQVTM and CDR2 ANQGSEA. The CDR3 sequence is CSVGHQGISYEQYF. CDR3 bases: TGCAGCGTTGGCCACCAGGGTATCTCCTACGAGCAGTACTTC.

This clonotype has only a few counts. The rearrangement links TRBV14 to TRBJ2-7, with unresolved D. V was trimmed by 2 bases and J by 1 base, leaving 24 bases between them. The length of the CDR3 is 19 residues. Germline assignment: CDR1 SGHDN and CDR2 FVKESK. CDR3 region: CASSQKRDSVGRPSYEQYF. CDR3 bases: TGTGCCAGCAGCCAAAAAAGGGATTCGGTCGGCAGGCCATCCTACGAGCAGTACTTC.

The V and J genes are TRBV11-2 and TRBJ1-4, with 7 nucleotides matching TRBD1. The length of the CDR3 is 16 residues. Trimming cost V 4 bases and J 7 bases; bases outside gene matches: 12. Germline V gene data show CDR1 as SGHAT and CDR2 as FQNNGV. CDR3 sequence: CASSSVQPGGIEKLFF. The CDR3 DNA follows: TGTGCCAGCAGCTCCGTCCAGCCAGGGGGGATTGAAAAACTGTTTTTT.

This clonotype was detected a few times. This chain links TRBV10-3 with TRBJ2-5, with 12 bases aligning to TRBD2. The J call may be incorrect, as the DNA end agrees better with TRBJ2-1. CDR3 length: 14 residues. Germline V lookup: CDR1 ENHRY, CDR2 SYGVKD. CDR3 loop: CAIGLAGGPSEQFF. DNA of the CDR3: TGTGCCATCGGTCTAGCGGGAGGGCCGAGTGAGCAGTTCTTC.